This entry lists 18 T cell receptor beta chains sequenced from one sample in a study of shared clonotypes between healthy human individuals. Terminally differentiated effector memory CD45RA+ cells were left out of the naive CD8 fraction, which was CD45RO-negative and positively selected for CCR7. Sequenced by immunoSEQ multiplex PCR; TCRdb stores in-frame clones only, minus some. This table holds about 1,900,000 clones, about 95% found once. The sequenced material came from naive CD8+ T cells sorted from blood. These receptors were collected from a man aged 18 to 30 in good health.

V is TRBV7-9 and J is TRBJ2-1, with TRBD2 identical over 9 bases. The CDR3 length is 15 residues. After removal of 5 bases from V and 6 bases from J, the junction contained 8 bases not matched to a gene. CDR1 is SEHNR and CDR2 is FQNEAQ in the germline V gene (reference sequence). CDR3 in DNA: TGTGCCAGCAGCGATAGCGGGAGTCGGATCAATGAGCAGTTCTTC. Translation: CASSDSGSRINEQFF. The full variable domain, in which reference TRBV7-9 and TRBJ2-1 provide the parts outside the CDR3, is DTGVSQNPRHKITKRGQNVTFRCDPISEHNRLYWYRQTLGQGPEFLTYFQNEAQLEKSRLLSDRFSAERPKGSFSTLEIQRTEQGDSAMYLCASSDSGSRINEQFFGPGTRLTVL.

The rearrangement joins TRBV4-1 to TRBJ2-2; D gene unclear. V was cut by 6 bases and J by 1 base, with 6 bases left in between. The CDR3 spans 13 residues. Germline CDR1 is MGHRA and CDR2 is YSYEKL. CDR3 nucleotide sequence: TGCGCCAGCAGATCCGAGAACACCGGGGAGCTGTTTTTT. Its translation: CASRSENTGELFF.

The chain joins TRBV7-8 to TRBJ2-5; 12 bases line up with TRBD2. The CDR3 spans 16 residues. The ends lost 5 bases at V and 3 bases at J; junction bases unmatched: 7. The V gene's germline CDR1 is SGHVS and CDR2 FQNEAQ. The CDR3: CASSHGTSGPKETQYF. The CDR3, as DNA: TGTGCCAGCAGCCATGGGACTAGCGGGCCTAAAGAGACCCAGTACTTC.

This chain links TRBV7-2 with TRBJ1-6; TRBD1 matches 7 bases. J gave up 0 bases and V 1 base, and 3 bases lay outside the gene matches. Germline values: CDR1 SGHTA, CDR2 FQGNSA. The CDR3 extends over 17 amino acids. CDR3 sequence (DNA): TGTGCCAGCAGCTTAGTCGGGACAGTCTCCTATAATTCACCCCTCCACTTT. It codes for CASSLVGTVSYNSPLHF.

The chain's CDR3 is CASSNGTVGSNQPQHF. The CDR3 coding sequence is TGTGCCAGTAGTAATGGGACGGTCGGAAGCAATCAGCCCCAGCATTTT. This sequence joins TRBV19 and TRBJ1-5; D perhaps matches TRBD1 (5 bases). Germline loops: CDR1 LNHDA, CDR2 SQIVND (reference sequence). The germline V and J ends were trimmed by 4 bases and 1 base, with 14 bases remaining between them. CDR3 size: 16 residues.

The chain joins TRBV28 to TRBJ2-7, with 7 positions matching TRBD1. The ends lost 8 bases at V and 7 bases at J; junction bases unmatched: 20. Germline V gene data show CDR1 as MDHEN and CDR2 as SYDVKM. The CDR3 consists of 16 residues. The chain's CDR3 is CASYPRGQGERDEQYF. The CDR3 nucleotides read TGTGCCAGCTACCCGAGAGGGCAGGGGGAAAGAGATGAGCAGTACTTC. Drawing the rest from reference TRBV28 and TRBJ2-7, the complete variable domain is DVKVTQSSRYLVKRTGEKVFLECVQDMDHENMFWYRQDPGLGLRLIYFSYDVKMKEKGDIPEGYSVSREKKERFSLILESASTNQTSMYLCASYPRGQGERDEQYFGPGTRLTVT.

The chain recombines TRBV30 with TRBJ2-1, with D hard to call. CDR3 length equals 12 residues. V shed 2 bases and J shed 6 bases, with 8 bases lying between them. Germline CDR1 GTSNPN, CDR2 SVGIG (reference sequence). CDR3 DNA sequence: TGTGCCTGGAGTAAGGGTGGCAATGAGCAGTTCTTC. It is translated as CAWSKGGNEQFF. The whole variable domain, remainder taken from reference TRBV30 and TRBJ2-1, is SQTIHQWPATLVQPVGSPLSLECTVEGTSNPNLYWYRQAAGRGLQLLFYSVGIGQISSEVPQNLSASRPQDRQFILSSKKLLLSDSGFYLCAWSKGGNEQFFGPGTRLTVL.

This sequence joins TRBV19 and TRBJ2-2; D unresolved. The CDR3 has 14 residues. V gave up 3 bases and J gave up 5 bases, with 10 bases separating them. Germline CDR1 reads LNHDA; CDR2 reads SQIVND (reference sequence). Here the CDR3 reads CASSIGVGTGELFF. The DNA of the CDR3 is TGTGCCAGTAGTATTGGGGTCGGGACCGGGGAGCTGTTTTTT.

On this clone itself: This specimen includes other DNA sequences encoding the same CDR3. This chain links TRBV5-6 with TRBJ2-7; D call uncertain. The CDR3 length is 13 residues. Trimming took 5 bases from V and 0 from J, leaving 9 bases between them. Germline assignment: CDR1 SGHDT and CDR2 YYEEEE. CDR3 in DNA: TGTGCCAGCAGTCCTCCGAGCTCCTACGAGCAGTACTTC. Its translation: CASSPPSSYEQYF.

Notes on this clone: Other DNA sequences in this sample translate to the same CDR3. This chain connects TRBV4-3 to TRBJ1-1; D is ambiguous. This CDR3 comprises 14 residues. CDR1 and CDR2 (germline): LGHNA, YSLEER. Trimming took 1 base from V and 3 from J, leaving 9 bases between them. The CDR3 spells CASSQVEGDTEAFF. In nucleotides, the CDR3 is TGCGCCAGCAGCCAAGTAGAAGGAGACACTGAAGCTTTCTTT.

As DNA, the CDR3 is TGCGCCAGCAGCCCTCTGAGGACAGCCTCCTACGAGCAGTACTTC. Encoded protein: CASSPLRTASYEQYF. The chain joins TRBV4-1 to TRBJ2-7; weak D call: TRBD1 (6 bases). Germline CDR1 and CDR2: MGHRA and YSYEKL. V was shortened by 4 bases and J by 0 bases, with 13 bases between the two germline ends. The CDR3 totals 15 residues.

This CDR3 reads CASSQGATGLYEQYF. The CDR3 bases are TGCGCCAGCAGCCAAGGGGCTACGGGCCTCTACGAGCAGTACTTC. The J gene is TRBJ2-7, the V gene TRBV4-3; no clear D. This CDR3 is built from 15 residues. With 1 base removed from V and 3 bases from J, the gap between germline ends came to 13 bases. In germline, CDR1 is LGHNA, CDR2 YSLEER.

The chain recombines TRBV4-1 with TRBJ1-1; D is unclear. CDR1 and CDR2 from the germline V gene are MGHRA and YSYEKL. Trimming took 0 bases from V and 1 from J, leaving 9 bases between them. The CDR3 totals 15 residues. The DNA for the CDR3 is TGCGCCAGCAGCCAAGAGAGGAGAGGGAACACTGAAGCTTTCTTT. It yields the protein CASSQERRGNTEAFF.

The chain has TRBV2 and TRBJ1-1, with D possibly TRBD1 on 6 matching bases. V lost 5 bases and J 0 bases, leaving 19 bases between the germline ends. This CDR3 is 17 amino acids long. CDR1 is SNHLY and CDR2 is FYNNEI in the germline V gene. CDR3 sequence reads: CASSWPRGAPMNTEAFF. CDR3 DNA: TGTGCCAGCAGTTGGCCCAGGGGCGCCCCCATGAACACTGAAGCTTTCTTT.

The chain couples TRBV29-1 to TRBJ1-1; D is ambiguous. Trimming pared 3 bases from V and 3 bases from J, leaving 11 bases between. The CDR3 is 13 amino acids. The germline V gene has CDR1 SQVTM and CDR2 ANQGSEA. CDR3 bases: TGCAGCGTTGATGGCGCGATTGACACTGAAGCTTTCTTT. Its translation is CSVDGAIDTEAFF.

The chain couples TRBV4-2 to TRBJ1-1, with D perhaps matching TRBD1 (6 bases). The CDR3 has 13 residues. V lost 3 bases and J lost 1, with 6 bases in between. CDR1 and CDR2 (germline): LGHNA, YNFKEQ. The CDR3 region is CASSQGQNTEAFF. In nucleotides, the CDR3 is TGTGCCAGCAGCCAGGGACAGAACACTGAAGCTTTCTTT.

This chain joins TRBV4-3 and TRBJ2-1; 7 bases fit TRBD1. CDR3 size: 15 residues. The V gene end was trimmed by 2 bases and the J gene end by 6 bases; junction bases not matched to a gene: 7. Germline CDR1 reads LGHNA; CDR2 reads YSLEER. In nucleotides, the CDR3 is TGCGCCAGCAGCCAAAGTAGGGCAGGGGGCAATGAGCAGTTCTTC. Its translation is CASSQSRAGGNEQFF.

The rearrangement joins TRBV30 to TRBJ1-2; 11 positions match TRBD1. The CDR3 covers 14 residues. The germline V gene encodes CDR1 GTSNPN and CDR2 SVGIG (reference sequence). V trimming: 3 bases; J trimming: 8 bases; junction bases outside the gene matches: 8. CDR3 nucleotide sequence: TGTGCCTGGAGCCCTTGGACAGGGGGCGAAGGCTACACCTTC. Its protein product is CAWSPWTGGEGYTF.